Following are 15 T cell receptor beta chains from one sample sequenced in a study of CD4+ T cells in melanoma. Profiling relied on immunoSEQ multiplex PCR, and the TCRdb table lists in-frame clones only, not all of them. This table has 13,000 to 15,000 clones, approximately 63% appearing once. The sequenced sample was cells from a culture (not recorded whether cultured in vitro). All receptors come from a human donor with melanoma.

This clone was found a few times. The V gene is TRBV18, the J gene TRBJ2-7, with TRBD2 identical over 7 bases. V trimming: 0 bases; J trimming: 5 bases; junction bases outside the gene matches: 16. The CDR3 is made up of 18 amino acids. Germline CDR1 and CDR2: KGHSH and LQKENI. As DNA, the CDR3 is TGTGCCAGCTCACCACCGGGAGCCCTGACGGGGGGAATACACGAGCAGTACTTC. Protein: CASSPPGALTGGIHEQYF.

The chain links TRBV6-6 to TRBJ1-1; no definite D call. The germline gives CDR1 MNHNY, CDR2 SVGAGI (reference sequence). The CDR3 runs to 13 residues. Trimming cost V 6 bases and J 2 bases, with 10 bases left between them. As DNA, the CDR3 is TGTGCCAGCAGCCTCTCTGAAAACACTGAAGCTTTCTTT. This gives the protein CASSLSENTEAFF.

The chain recombines TRBV7-8 with TRBJ2-2; TRBD2 aligns across 7 bases. Germline-derived CDR1 and CDR2 are SGHVS and FQNEAQ. The CDR3 is 15 amino acids. With V trimmed by 1 base and J by 4 bases, 3 bases remained unmatched. In DNA form, the CDR3 reads TGTGCCAGCAGCTTAGGCTCGGGGGGCACCGGGGAGCTGTTTTTT. Its translation: CASSLGSGGTGELFF.

Here the CDR3 DNA reads TGTGCCAGCAGCTTAAGCCACCAAGAGACCCAGTACTTC. Its translation is CASSLSHQETQYF. The V gene is TRBV11-2, the J gene TRBJ2-5; the D is unclear. Germline V lookup: CDR1 SGHAT, CDR2 FQNNGV. Trimming removed 2 bases at V and 0 bases at J, with 4 bases between. The CDR3 is made up of 13 amino acids.

CDR3 nucleotide sequence: TGTGCCAGCAGTTACGAGCGGGGGGCCAAGCAGTACTTC. It is translated as CASSYERGAKQYF. The chain employs TRBV6-5 and TRBJ2-7; 9 nucleotides match TRBD2. Germline values: CDR1 MNHEY, CDR2 SVGAGI. Trimming cost V 2 bases and J 8 bases; bases outside gene matches: 4. The CDR3 sequence is 13 residues long.

This chain joins TRBV7-2 and TRBJ2-1; 8 nucleotides line up with TRBD2. Germline CDR1 reads SGHTA; CDR2 reads FQGNSA. The V gene end was trimmed by 3 bases and the J gene end by 8 bases; junction bases not matched to a gene: 6. There are 14 residues in the CDR3. CDR3 nucleotide sequence: TGTGCCAGCAGCTTTGGCGGGGGGTGGGATGAGCAGTTCTTC. Residues: CASSFGGGWDEQFF.

This chain connects TRBV14 to TRBJ1-1; D uncertain. This CDR3 is built from 14 residues. CDR1 SGHDN and CDR2 FVKESK come from the germline V gene. The V end lost 5 bases, the J end lost 0 bases, and 10 bases lay between the germline ends. CDR3 in amino acids: CASSMAGMNTEAFF. The CDR3 bases are TGTGCCAGCAGCATGGCGGGCATGAACACTGAAGCTTTCTTT.

The genes are TRBV7-3 and TRBJ1-1; 10 nucleotides match TRBD1. This CDR3 has 17 amino acids. Germline CDR1 and CDR2: SGHTA and FQGTGA. Unmatched junction bases numbered 12, after V lost 5 bases and J lost 3 bases. CDR3 protein: CASSPPGQGFGDTEAFF. The CDR3 region has the DNA TGTGCCAGCAGCCCCCCGGGACAGGGGTTTGGGGACACTGAAGCTTTCTTT.

This clone was counted a few times. The V gene is TRBV7-9, the J gene TRBJ1-6; D is uncertain. Trimming left V 2 bases short and J 12 bases short, with 17 bases between. Germline V CDR1 and CDR2: SEHNR, FQNEAQ (reference sequence). The CDR3 length is 15 residues. CDR3 nucleotide sequence: TGTGCCAGCAGCTTACCCTCCGTCGGGCAACGACCCCTCCACTTT. This codes for CASSLPSVGQRPLHF.

V is TRBV28 and J is TRBJ2-7, with a possible D match to TRBD2 (5 bases). The V gene's germline CDR1 is MDHEN and CDR2 SYDVKM. The CDR3 contains 16 residues. V was trimmed by 5 bases and J by 2 bases, leaving 19 bases between them. DNA of the CDR3: TGTGCCAGCAGTCCAGGAGGAGTAGCTAGTGCCTACGAGCAGTACTTC. Its translation: CASSPGGVASAYEQYF.

On this clone: Sequence at one end of the junction differs from germline and may be a read error. The rearrangement uses TRBV7-3 and TRBJ1-2; tentative D call: TRBD1 (6 bases). CDR1 and CDR2 from the germline V gene are SGHTA and FQGTGA. This CDR3 spans 13 amino acids. CDR3 bases: TGTGCCAGCAGCTTCTCGCCTCAAGGACAGCACTCCTTC. Translation: CASSFSPQGQHSF.

The chain recombines TRBV11-2 with TRBJ2-1; D uncertain. This CDR3 is built from 14 residues. Per the germline V gene, CDR1 is SGHAT and CDR2 is FQNNGV. V lost 2 bases, J lost 7 bases, and 12 bases lay in between. The CDR3 sequence is CASSLTQVGNEQFF. CDR3 coding DNA: TGTGCCAGCAGCTTAACCCAGGTTGGGAATGAGCAGTTCTTC.

This clone has only a few counts. The chain recombines TRBV16 with TRBJ2-7; D not certain. The V end lost 0 bases, the J end lost 7 bases, and 10 bases lay between the germline ends. Germline V gives CDR1 KGHSY, CDR2 FQNENV. CDR3 length: 13 amino acids. Written as DNA, the CDR3 is TGTGCCAGCAGCCAATCGTGGCCCCAGGAGCAGTACTTC. Amino acids: CASSQSWPQEQYF.

This rearrangement joins TRBV7-9 to TRBJ2-1; D possibly corresponds to TRBD2 (7 bases). From germline, CDR1 is SEHNR and CDR2 FQNEAQ (reference sequence). The CDR3 is 13 amino acids. Trimming pared 0 bases from V and 15 bases from J, leaving 15 bases between. The CDR3 DNA reads as TGTGCCAGCAGCTTAGCAGGGGGGGTTGCGTCGTTCTTC. Translated, it gives CASSLAGGVASFF. The entire variable domain, with the rest obtained from reference TRBV7-9 and TRBJ2-1, is as follows: DTGVSQNPRHKITKRGQNVTFRCDPISEHNRLYWYRQTLGQGPEFLTYFQNEAQLEKSRLLSDRFSAERPKGSFSTLEIQRTEQGDSAMYLCASSLAGGVASFFGPGTRLTVL.

This chain uses TRBV7-8 with TRBJ2-1; 11 nucleotides agree with TRBD2. With V trimmed by 1 base and J by 7 bases, 6 bases remained unmatched. This CDR3 has 16 residues. CDR1 is SGHVS, CDR2 FQNEAQ, per germline. CDR3 in amino acids: CASSLGPSGGYNEQFF. The CDR3 coding sequence is TGTGCCAGCAGCTTAGGCCCTAGCGGGGGGTATAATGAGCAGTTCTTC.